These T cell receptor beta chains were read from a single sample in a study of T cell changes during pregnancy in multiple sclerosis. Sequenced by immunoSEQ multiplex PCR; TCRdb stores in-frame clones only, minus some. The sample consists of around 60,000 clones, approximately 94% of them appearing once. The sample in question was CD8+ T cells from peripheral blood mononuclear cells, obtained in the third trimester of pregnancy. Receptors originate from a female donor with multiple sclerosis, enrolled in a pregnancy study. Both conserved end residues are part of each CDR3.

V	J	CDR3
TRBV19	TRBJ2-1	CASSRDSSYNEQFF
TRBV7-9	TRBJ2-7	CASSLAPGRGSYEQYF
TRBV28	TRBJ2-7	CASSSPDRTSGPYEQYF
TRBV29-1	TRBJ2-7	CSAHHRYGTGGDYEQYF
TRBV6-1	TRBJ2-1	CASSGLAGGGNEQFF
TRBV7-2	TRBJ1-2	CASSLEWSGEGYTF
TRBV11-2	TRBJ1-1	CASSLTGGTEAFF
TRBV7-9	TRBJ2-7	CASSLRDRGYEQYF
TRBV9	TRBJ2-3	CASSPGTSGDTQYF
TRBV13	TRBJ1-1	CASRPNRGLGGNTEAFF
TRBV6-1	TRBJ1-2	CASREGGPGYGYTF
TRBV30	TRBJ2-1	CAWNLASYNEQFF
TRBV5-1	TRBJ1-1	CASSTGTDANTEAFF
TRBV7-9	TRBJ2-3	CASSRTEGGTDTQYF
TRBV27	TRBJ2-7	CASSLRGGVSYEQYF
TRBV6-5	TRBJ1-2	CASSYGQATLYGYTF
TRBV5-1	TRBJ2-7	CASSLELMNYEQYF
TRBV6-1	TRBJ2-5	CASSEGTGAAGGLTQYF
TRBV5-5	TRBJ1-1	CASSLGRGNAEAFF
TRBV15	TRBJ2-7	CATAISGIHSYEQYF
TRBV9	TRBJ2-7	CASSVAVSATYEQYF
TRBV30	TRBJ2-7	CAWSGWEVAYEQYF